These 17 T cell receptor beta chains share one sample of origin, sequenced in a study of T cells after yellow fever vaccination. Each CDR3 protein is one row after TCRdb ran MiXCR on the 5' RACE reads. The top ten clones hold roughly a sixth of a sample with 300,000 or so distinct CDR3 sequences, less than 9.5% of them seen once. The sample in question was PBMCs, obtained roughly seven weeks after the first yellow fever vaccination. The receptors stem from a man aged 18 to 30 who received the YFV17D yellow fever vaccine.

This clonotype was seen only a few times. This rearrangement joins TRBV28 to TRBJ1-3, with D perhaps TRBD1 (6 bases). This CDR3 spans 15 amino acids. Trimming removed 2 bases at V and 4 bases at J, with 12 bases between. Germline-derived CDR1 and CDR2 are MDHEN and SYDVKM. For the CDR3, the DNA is TGTGCCAGCAGTTTAGGGGGCGCCTCGGGAAACACCATATATTTT. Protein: CASSLGGASGNTIYF. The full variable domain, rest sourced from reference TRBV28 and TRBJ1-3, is DVKVTQSSRYLVKRTGEKVFLECVQDMDHENMFWYRQDPGLGLRLIYFSYDVKMKEKGDIPEGYSVSREKKERFSLILESASTNQTSMYLCASSLGGASGNTIYFGEGSWLTVV.

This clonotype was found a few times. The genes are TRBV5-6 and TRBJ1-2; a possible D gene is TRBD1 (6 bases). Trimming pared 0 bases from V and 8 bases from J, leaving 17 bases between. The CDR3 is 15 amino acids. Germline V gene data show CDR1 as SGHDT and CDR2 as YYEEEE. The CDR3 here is CASSLDSGRGRGYTF. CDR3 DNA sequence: TGTGCCAGCAGCTTGGATTCGGGGCGGGGGCGAGGCTACACCTTC.

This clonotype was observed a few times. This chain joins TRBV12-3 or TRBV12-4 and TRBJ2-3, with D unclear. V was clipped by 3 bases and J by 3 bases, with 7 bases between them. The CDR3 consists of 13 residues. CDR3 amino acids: CASSLRRTDTQYF. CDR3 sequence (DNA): TGTGCCAGCAGTTTGAGACGTACAGATACGCAGTATTTT.

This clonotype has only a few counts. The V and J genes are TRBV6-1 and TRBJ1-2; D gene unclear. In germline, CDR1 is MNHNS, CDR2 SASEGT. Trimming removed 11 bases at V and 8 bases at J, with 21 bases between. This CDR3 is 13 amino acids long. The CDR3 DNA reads TGTGCCCTCCGGTTGGGCACCACGGGCGGCTACACCTTC. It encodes CALRLGTTGGYTF.

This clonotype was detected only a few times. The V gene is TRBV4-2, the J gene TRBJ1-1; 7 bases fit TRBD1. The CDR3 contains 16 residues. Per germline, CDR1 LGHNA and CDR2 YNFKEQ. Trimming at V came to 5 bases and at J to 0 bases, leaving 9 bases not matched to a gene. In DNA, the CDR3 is TGTGCCAGCAGCGACGCACCGGGACAGATGAACACTGAAGCTTTCTTT. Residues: CASSDAPGQMNTEAFF.

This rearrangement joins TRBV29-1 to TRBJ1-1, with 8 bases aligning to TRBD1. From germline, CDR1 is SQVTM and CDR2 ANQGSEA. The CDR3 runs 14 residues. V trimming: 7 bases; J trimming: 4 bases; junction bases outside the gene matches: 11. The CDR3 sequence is CSALPTGDGTEAFF. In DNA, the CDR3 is TGCAGCGCCTTACCGACAGGGGACGGCACTGAAGCTTTCTTT.

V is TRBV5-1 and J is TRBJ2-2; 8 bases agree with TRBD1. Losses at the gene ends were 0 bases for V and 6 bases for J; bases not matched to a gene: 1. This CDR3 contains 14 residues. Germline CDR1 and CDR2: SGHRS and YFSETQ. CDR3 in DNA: TGCGCCAGCAGCTTGGGGACAGGGCCCGGGGAGCTGTTTTTT. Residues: CASSLGTGPGELFF.

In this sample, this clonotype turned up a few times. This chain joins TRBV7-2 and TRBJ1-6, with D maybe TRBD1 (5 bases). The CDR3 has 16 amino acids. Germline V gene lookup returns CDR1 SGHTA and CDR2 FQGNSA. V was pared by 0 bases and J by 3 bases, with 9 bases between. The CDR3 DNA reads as TGTGCCAGCAGCTTAGCAGGGGACCTCTATAATTCACCCCTCCACTTT. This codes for CASSLAGDLYNSPLHF.

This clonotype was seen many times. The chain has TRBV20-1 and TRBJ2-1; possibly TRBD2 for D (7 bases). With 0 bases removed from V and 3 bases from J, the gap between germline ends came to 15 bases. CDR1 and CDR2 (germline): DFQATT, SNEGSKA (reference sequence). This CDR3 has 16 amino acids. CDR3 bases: TGCAGTGCTAGAGATCCCGCGGGGGCGGTCTACAATGAGCAGTTCTTC. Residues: CSARDPAGAVYNEQFF.

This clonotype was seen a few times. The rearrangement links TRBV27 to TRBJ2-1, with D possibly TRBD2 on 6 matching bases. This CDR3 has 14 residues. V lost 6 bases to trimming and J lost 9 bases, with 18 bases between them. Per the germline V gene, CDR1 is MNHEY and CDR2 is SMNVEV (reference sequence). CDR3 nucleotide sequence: TGTGCCAGCAGCCCGGGACTCGTCCCGGGTGAGCAGTTCTTC. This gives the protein CASSPGLVPGEQFF.

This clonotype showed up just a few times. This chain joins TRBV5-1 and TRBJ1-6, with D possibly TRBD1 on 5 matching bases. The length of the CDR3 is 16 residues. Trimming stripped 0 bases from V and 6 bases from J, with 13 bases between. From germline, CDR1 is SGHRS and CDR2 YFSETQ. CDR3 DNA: TGCGCCAGCAGCTTGGTACTAAGGGGAGCTAATTCACCCCTCCACTTT. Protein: CASSLVLRGANSPLHF.

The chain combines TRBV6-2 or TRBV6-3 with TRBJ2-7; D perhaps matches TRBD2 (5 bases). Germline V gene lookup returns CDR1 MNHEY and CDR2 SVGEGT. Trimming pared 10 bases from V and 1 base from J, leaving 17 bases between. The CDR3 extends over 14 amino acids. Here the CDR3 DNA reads TGTGCCACCGAGCCGGAGGCTACTTCCTACGAGCAGTACTTC. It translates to CATEPEATSYEQYF.

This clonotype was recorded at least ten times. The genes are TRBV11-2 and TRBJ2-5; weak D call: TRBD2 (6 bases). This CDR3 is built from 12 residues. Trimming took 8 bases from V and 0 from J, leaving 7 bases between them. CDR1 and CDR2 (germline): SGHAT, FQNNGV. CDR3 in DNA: TGTGCCAGCCGGGGGTACCAAGAGACCCAGTACTTC. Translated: CASRGYQETQYF. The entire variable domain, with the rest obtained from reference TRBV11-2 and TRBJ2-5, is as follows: EAGVAQSPRYKIIEKRQSVAFWCNPISGHATLYWYQQILGQGPKLLIQFQNNGVVDDSQLPKDRFSAERLKGVDSTLKIQPAKLEDSAVYLCASRGYQETQYFGPGTRLLVL.

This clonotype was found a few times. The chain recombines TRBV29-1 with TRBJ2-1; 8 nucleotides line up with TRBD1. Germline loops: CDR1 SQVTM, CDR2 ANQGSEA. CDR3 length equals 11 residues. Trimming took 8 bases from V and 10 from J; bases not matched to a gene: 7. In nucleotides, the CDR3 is TGCAGCACCGGACAGGGAGCGGAGCAGTTCTTC. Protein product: CSTGQGAEQFF.

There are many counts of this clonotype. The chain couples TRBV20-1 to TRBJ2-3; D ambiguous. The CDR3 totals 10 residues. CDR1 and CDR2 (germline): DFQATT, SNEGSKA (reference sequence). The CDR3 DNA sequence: TGCAGCGCCCTCTGGGATACGCAGTATTTT. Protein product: CSALWDTQYF.

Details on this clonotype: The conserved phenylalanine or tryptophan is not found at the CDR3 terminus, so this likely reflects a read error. CDR3 sequence reads: CASSARSYEQYS. The CDR3 DNA reads TGTGCCAGCAGCGCACGGAGCTACGAGCAGTACTCC. This chain joins TRBV7-9 and TRBJ2-7; D is unresolved. Looked up from germline, CDR1 is SEHNR and CDR2 is FQNEAQ (reference sequence). This CDR3 spans 12 amino acids. Trimming shortened V by 5 bases and J by 3 bases, and 8 bases separated the two germline ends.

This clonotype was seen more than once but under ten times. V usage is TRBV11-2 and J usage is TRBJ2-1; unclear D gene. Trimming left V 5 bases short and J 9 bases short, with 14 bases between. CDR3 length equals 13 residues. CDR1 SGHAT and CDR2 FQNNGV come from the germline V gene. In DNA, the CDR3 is TGTGCCAGCAGCCGTCCGGGCCGTCGTGAGCAGTTCTTC. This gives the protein CASSRPGRREQFF.